This TCR beta chain is drawn from a study of blood T cell repertoires in COVID-19. Study-wide context: Italy, Spain and the United States were the sources of the convalescent and acute COVID-19 samples. Nucleic acid was either cDNA or gDNA, and it came from T cells, B-cell-depleted T cells, or PBMCs.

Individuals aged roughly 18 to 95 years were recruited from 24 US areas. Researchers sorted participants into cohorts using their self-reported clinical history. Repertoires were generated with immunoSEQ multiplex PCR, while TCRdb's copy carries only in-frame clones and drops some. The sample lists roughly 240,000 clones, about 91% occurring once. This CDR3 comprises 16 residues. Germline V CDR1 and CDR2: SEHNR, FQNEAQ (reference sequence). V was pared by 2 bases and J by 2 bases, with 15 bases between. V is TRBV7-9 and J is TRBJ1-2; D is undetermined. The sequencing input was PBMCs or T cells enriched from blood (not recorded which). The source is a woman under 40 with acute COVID-19. The CDR3 nucleotides read TGTGCCAGCAGCTTACCCCGGGGAAACTTAAACTATGGCTACACCTTC. It is translated as CASSLPRGNLNYGYTF.